These 10 T cell receptor beta chains originate from one sample sequenced in a study of memory CD4+ T cells and cytomegalovirus serostatus. Using immunoSEQ multiplex PCR, the repertoire was profiled, and TCRdb retains in-frame clones only, with some absent. The sample yields over 45,000 clones, approximately 82% seen once. The sort gate was single viable CD3+CD4+CD8-CD45RO+ cells for memory CD4+ T cells. Sequenced sample: memory CD4+ T cells from blood. The receptors shown here come from an adult in good health and CMV-seronegative. Some clones in this sample may be carry-over from other donors' samples.

The J gene is TRBJ2-5, the V gene TRBV5-6, with D perhaps being TRBD1 or TRBD2 (5 bases each). Trimming removed 0 bases from V and 4 bases from J, with 10 bases in between. The CDR3 has 14 residues. Germline-derived CDR1 and CDR2 are SGHDT and YYEEEE. In DNA, the CDR3 is TGTGCCAGCAGCTTGGGGGGGAGATTAGAGACCCAGTACTTC. Translated: CASSLGGRLETQYF.

This clone has a handful of counts. This chain links TRBV2 with TRBJ2-3, with no clear D. V was trimmed by 7 bases and J by 2 bases, leaving 10 bases between them. Germline V gives CDR1 SNHLY, CDR2 FYNNEI. This CDR3 has 13 residues. CDR3 bases: TGTGCCAGCATACGGCGGTTCACAGATACGCAGTATTTT. Translation: CASIRRFTDTQYF.

This rearrangement joins TRBV7-8 to TRBJ2-7; D gene uncertain. Trimming left V 1 base short and J 7 bases short, with 5 bases between. Germline V gives CDR1 SGHVS, CDR2 FQNEAQ. CDR3 length: 11 residues. CDR3 DNA: TGTGCCAGCAGCTTAGTGCGGGAGCAGTACTTC. Translating it yields CASSLVREQYF.

J is TRBJ1-3 and V is TRBV7-2; a possible D gene is TRBD1 (6 bases). V was pared by 5 bases and J by 0 bases, with 14 bases between. The length of the CDR3 is 16 residues. Germline CDR1 and CDR2: SGHTA and FQGNSA. CDR3 DNA sequence: TGTGCCAGCAGCCAACATAGGGGGGGCTCTGGAAACACCATATATTTT. Residues: CASSQHRGGSGNTIYF. The complete variable domain, with remaining parts taken from reference TRBV7-2 and TRBJ1-3, reads GAGVSQSPSNKVTEKGKDVELRCDPISGHTALYWYRQSLGQGLEFLIYFQGNSAPDKSGLPSDRFSAERTGGSVSTLTIQRTQQEDSAVYLCASSQHRGGSGNTIYFGEGSWLTVV.

V is TRBV5-5 and J is TRBJ2-2; D gene unclear. The germline V and J ends were trimmed by 0 bases and 2 bases, with 8 bases remaining between them. This CDR3 has 15 amino acids. Germline CDR1 and CDR2: SGHKS and YYEKEE (reference sequence). The CDR3, as DNA: TGTGCCAGCAGCTTGGTTTTATTAAACACCGGGGAGCTGTTTTTT. This sequence encodes CASSLVLLNTGELFF.

V gene TRBV7-8 combines with J gene TRBJ2-7, with D possibly being TRBD1 (5 bases). Germline loops: CDR1 SGHVS, CDR2 FQNEAQ. This CDR3 contains 13 residues. V was shortened by 5 bases and J by 3 bases, with 11 bases between the two germline ends. CDR3 loop: CASSLTTDYEQYF. The CDR3 DNA sequence: TGTGCCAGCAGCCTCACGACAGACTACGAGCAGTACTTC.

This sequence joins TRBV28 and TRBJ1-5; the D is unclear. Germline assignment: CDR1 MDHEN and CDR2 SYDVKM. V was pared by 9 bases and J by 3 bases, with 9 bases between. The CDR3 consists of 12 residues. The CDR3 loop is CASRVYNQPQHF. CDR3 in DNA: TGTGCCAGTCGGGTTTACAATCAGCCCCAGCATTTT.

This clone was detected once. V and J are TRBV28 and TRBJ2-7; 11 bases line up with TRBD2. This CDR3 contains 14 residues. The germline CDR1 and CDR2 sequences are MDHEN and SYDVKM. Trimming took 2 bases from V and 6 from J; bases not matched to a gene: 3. CDR3 coding DNA: TGTGCCAGCAGTTTAGTAGCGGGGGGGGCCGAGCAGTACTTC. Translating it yields CASSLVAGGAEQYF.

In DNA form, the CDR3 reads TGTGCCAGCAGCTTGGGGGGGAGCAGGGATCAGCCCCAGCATTTT. Its protein is CASSLGGSRDQPQHF. The chain employs TRBV5-4 and TRBJ1-5; a weak D match, TRBD1 (5 bases). Trimming removed 0 bases from V and 5 bases from J, with 12 bases in between. The CDR3 consists of 15 residues. Germline V gene data show CDR1 as SGHNT and CDR2 as YYREEE (reference sequence).

The chain carries TRBV29-1 and TRBJ1-4; tentative D call: TRBD1 (6 bases). Per the germline V gene, CDR1 is SQVTM and CDR2 is ANQGSEA. This CDR3 contains 13 residues. Deletions cut 3 bases from V and 8 bases from J, with 13 bases between. Here the CDR3 DNA reads TGCAGCGTTGATCAGGGGTCCCAGGAAAAACTGTTTTTT. This codes for CSVDQGSQEKLFF.